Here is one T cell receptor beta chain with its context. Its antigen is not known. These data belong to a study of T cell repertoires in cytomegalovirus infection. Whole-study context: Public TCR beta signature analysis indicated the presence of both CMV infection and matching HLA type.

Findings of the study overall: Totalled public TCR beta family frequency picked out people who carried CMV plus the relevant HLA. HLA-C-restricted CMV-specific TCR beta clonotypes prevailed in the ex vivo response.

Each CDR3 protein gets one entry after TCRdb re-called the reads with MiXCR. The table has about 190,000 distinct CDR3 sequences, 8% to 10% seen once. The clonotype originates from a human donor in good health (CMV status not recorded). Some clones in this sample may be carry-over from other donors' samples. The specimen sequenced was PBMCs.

In nucleotides, the CDR3 is TGTGCCAGCAGCTTGGCTGGGGGAACCACAGATACGCAGTATTTT. It is translated as CASSLAGGTTDTQYF. The rearrangement links TRBV5-5 to TRBJ2-3; D might be TRBD1 or TRBD2, each matching 5 bases. The V and J ends lost 0 bases and 2 bases respectively, with 10 bases between them. Germline CDR1 is SGHKS and CDR2 is YYEKEE (reference sequence). CDR3 size: 15 residues. Filled out from reference TRBV5-5 and TRBJ2-3, the complete variable domain reads DAGVTQSPTHLIKTRGQQVTLRCSPISGHKSVSWYQQVLGQGPQFIFQYYEKEERGRGNFPDRFSARQFPNYSSELNVNALLLGDSALYLCASSLAGGTTDTQYFGPGTRLTVL.